The clone carrying this T cell receptor (beta chain) was observed once. Authors' analysis steps: Researchers report that nucleated cell counts were estimated from reference gene primer amplification. Using immunoSEQ multiplex PCR, the repertoire was profiled, and TCRdb retains in-frame clones only, with some absent. That table supplies the V and J calls and clone size; D and trimming were determined from the DNA. Of around 56,000 clones detected, around 90% appear once; the ten largest clones hold over 15%. Looked up from germline, CDR1 is SGHTS and CDR2 is YDEGEE. V was cut by 0 bases and J by 4 bases, with 10 bases left in between. The CDR3 consists of 14 residues. The sample is drawn from a study of blood T cell repertoires in COVID-19. Study details: Sites in the United States, Italy and Spain provided acute and convalescent COVID-19 samples. Sources were T cells, B-cell-depleted T cells, or PBMCs; the material itself was cDNA or gDNA.

This TCR came from a human donor in a cohort sampled during active COVID-19. The chain uses TRBV5-8 and TRBJ1-1; a weak D match, TRBD1 (5 bases). The sequenced sample consisted of peripheral blood. The DNA for the CDR3 is TGTGCCAGCAGCTTGGGCGGGGGTGGCACTGAAGCTTTCTTT. This gives the protein CASSLGGGGTEAFF.